This T cell receptor (beta chain) was profiled in a study of blood T cell repertoires in COVID-19. The data were produced by immunoSEQ multiplex PCR, yet TCRdb's version contains in-frame clones alone and is incomplete. The sample includes roughly 200,000 clones, about 85% of them seen just once. This CDR3 contains 14 residues. The germline CDR1 and CDR2 sequences are MNHNS and SASEGT. V was clipped by 1 base and J by 8 bases, with 14 bases between them. The chain links TRBV6-1 to TRBJ1-2; maybe TRBD1 (5 bases). The source material was peripheral blood. The origin of this receptor is a man aged 60 to 69 with active or convalescent COVID-19. CDR3 bases: TGTGCCAGCAGTGAAGGAGAACAGGCTGGAGGCTACACCTTC. Translation: CASSEGEQAGGYTF.